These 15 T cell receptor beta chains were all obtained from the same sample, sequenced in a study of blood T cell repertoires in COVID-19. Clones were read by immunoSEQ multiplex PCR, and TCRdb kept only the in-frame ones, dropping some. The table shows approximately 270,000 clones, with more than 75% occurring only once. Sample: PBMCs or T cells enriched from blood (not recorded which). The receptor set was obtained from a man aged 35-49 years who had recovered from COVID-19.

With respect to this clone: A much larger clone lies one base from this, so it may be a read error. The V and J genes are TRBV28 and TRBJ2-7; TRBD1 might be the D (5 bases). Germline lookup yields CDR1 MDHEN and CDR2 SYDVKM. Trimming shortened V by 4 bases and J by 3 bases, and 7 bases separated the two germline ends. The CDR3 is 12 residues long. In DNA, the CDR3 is TGTGCCAGCAGTTACCAGGGCTACGAGCAGTACTTC. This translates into CASSYQGYEQYF.

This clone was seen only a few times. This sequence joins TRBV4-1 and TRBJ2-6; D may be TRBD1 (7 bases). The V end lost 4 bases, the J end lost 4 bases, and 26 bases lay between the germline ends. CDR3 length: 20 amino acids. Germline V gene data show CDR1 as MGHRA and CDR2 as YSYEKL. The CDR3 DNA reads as TGCGCCAGCAGCCTCCTCTCTCTTTCAGGGGGGCTAACAGGGGCCAACGTCCTGACTTTC. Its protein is CASSLLSLSGGLTGANVLTF.

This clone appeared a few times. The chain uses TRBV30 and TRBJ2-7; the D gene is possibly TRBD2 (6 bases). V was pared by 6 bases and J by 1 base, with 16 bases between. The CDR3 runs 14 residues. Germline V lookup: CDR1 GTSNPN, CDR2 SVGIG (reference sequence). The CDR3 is CACQAREWSYEQYF. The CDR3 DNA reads TGTGCCTGCCAGGCCCGGGAGTGGTCCTACGAGCAGTACTTC. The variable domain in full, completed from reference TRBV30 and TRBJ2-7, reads SQTIHQWPATLVQPVGSPLSLECTVEGTSNPNLYWYRQAAGRGLQLLFYSVGIGQISSEVPQNLSASRPQDRQFILSSKKLLLSDSGFYLCACQAREWSYEQYFGPGTRLTVT.

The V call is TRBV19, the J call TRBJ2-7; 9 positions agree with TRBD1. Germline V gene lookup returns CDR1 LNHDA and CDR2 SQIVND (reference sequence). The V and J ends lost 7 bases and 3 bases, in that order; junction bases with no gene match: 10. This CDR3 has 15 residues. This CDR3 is CASNAPGQGLYEQYF. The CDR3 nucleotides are TGTGCCAGTAACGCCCCGGGACAGGGACTCTACGAGCAGTACTTC. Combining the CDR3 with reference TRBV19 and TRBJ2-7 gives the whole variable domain DGGITQSPKYLFRKEGQNVTLSCEQNLNHDAMYWYRQDPGQGLRLIYYSQIVNDFQKGDIAEGYSVSREKKESFPLTVTSAQKNPTAFYLCASNAPGQGLYEQYFGPGTRLTVT.

As DNA, the CDR3 is TGTGCCAGTAGTATAGATGGTGACAGGGACTATGGCTACACCTTC. It codes for CASSIDGDRDYGYTF. This rearrangement joins TRBV19 to TRBJ1-2; 7 bases line up with TRBD1. With V trimmed by 0 bases and J by 3 bases, 4 bases remained unmatched. The germline gives CDR1 LNHDA, CDR2 SQIVND (reference sequence). This CDR3 contains 15 residues.

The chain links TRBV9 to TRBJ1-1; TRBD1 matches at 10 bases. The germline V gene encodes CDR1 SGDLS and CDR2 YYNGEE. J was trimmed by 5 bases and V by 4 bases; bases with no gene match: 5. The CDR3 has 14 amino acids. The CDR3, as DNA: TGTGCCAGCAGCCGACAGGGGGCTAGGACTGAAGCTTTCTTT. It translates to CASSRQGARTEAFF.

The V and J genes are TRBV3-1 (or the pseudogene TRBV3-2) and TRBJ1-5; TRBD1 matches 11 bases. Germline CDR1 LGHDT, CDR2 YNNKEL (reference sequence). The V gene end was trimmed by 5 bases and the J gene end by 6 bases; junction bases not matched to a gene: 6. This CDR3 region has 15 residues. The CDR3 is CASSYGQGARQPQHF. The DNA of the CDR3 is TGTGCCAGCAGCTACGGACAGGGGGCACGTCAGCCCCAGCATTTT.

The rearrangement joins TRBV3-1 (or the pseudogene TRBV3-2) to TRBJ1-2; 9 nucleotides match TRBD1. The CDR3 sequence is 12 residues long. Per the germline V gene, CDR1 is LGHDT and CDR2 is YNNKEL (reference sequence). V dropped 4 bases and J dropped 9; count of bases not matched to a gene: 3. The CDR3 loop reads CASSPGQGSYTF. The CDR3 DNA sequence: TGTGCCAGCAGCCCGGGACAGGGAAGCTACACCTTC.

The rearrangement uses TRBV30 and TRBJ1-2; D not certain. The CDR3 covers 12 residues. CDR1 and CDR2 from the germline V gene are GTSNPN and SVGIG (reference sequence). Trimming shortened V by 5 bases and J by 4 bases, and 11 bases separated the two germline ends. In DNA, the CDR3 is TGTGCCTGGGGGCGCAGGATCTATGGCTACACCTTC. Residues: CAWGRRIYGYTF.

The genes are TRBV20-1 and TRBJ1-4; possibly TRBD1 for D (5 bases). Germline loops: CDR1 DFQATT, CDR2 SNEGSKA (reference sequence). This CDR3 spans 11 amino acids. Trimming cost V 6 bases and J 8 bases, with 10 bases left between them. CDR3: CSAGRGEKLFF. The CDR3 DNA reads TGCAGTGCCGGTAGGGGAGAAAAACTGTTTTTT.

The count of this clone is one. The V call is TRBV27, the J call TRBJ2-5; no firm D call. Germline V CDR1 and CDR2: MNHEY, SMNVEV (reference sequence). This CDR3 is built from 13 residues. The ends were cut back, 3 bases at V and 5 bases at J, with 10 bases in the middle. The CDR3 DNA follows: TGTGCCAGCAGTTTTATGGTGAGCGAGACCCAGTACTTC. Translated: CASSFMVSETQYF.

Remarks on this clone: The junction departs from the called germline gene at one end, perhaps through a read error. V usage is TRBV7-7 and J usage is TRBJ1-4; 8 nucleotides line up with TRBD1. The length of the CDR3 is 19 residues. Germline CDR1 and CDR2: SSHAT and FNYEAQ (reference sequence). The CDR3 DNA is TGTGCTAGCAGCTTAGCGTCCCGAGAGACAGGGGCGACTAATGAAAAACTGTTTTTT. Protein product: CASSLASRETGATNEKLFF.

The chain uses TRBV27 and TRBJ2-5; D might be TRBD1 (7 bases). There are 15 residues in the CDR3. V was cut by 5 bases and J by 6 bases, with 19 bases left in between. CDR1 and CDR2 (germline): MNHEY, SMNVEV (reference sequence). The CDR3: CASSPRAGGYQTQYF. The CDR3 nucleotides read TGTGCCAGCAGTCCACGGGCAGGGGGGTATCAGACCCAGTACTTC.

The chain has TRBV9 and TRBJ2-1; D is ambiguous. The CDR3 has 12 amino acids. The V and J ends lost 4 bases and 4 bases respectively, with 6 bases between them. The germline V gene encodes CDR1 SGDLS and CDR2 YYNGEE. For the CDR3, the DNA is TGTGCCAGCAGCATGTCATACAATGAGCAGTTCTTC. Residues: CASSMSYNEQFF.

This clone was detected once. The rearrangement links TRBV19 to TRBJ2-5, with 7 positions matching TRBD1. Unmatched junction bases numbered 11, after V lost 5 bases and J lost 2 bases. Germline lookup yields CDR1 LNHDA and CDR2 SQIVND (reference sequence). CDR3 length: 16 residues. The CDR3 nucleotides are TGTGCCAGTAGTGGAAAGACAGGGTATGGGCAAGAGACCCAGTACTTC. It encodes CASSGKTGYGQETQYF.